The sample holds many counts of the clone carrying this TCR beta chain. Its specificity is unknown. These data originate in a study of T cells in Graves' hyperthyroidism and ophthalmopathy. Study-wide findings and caveats: In blood, most of the thyroid clonotypes expanded above 0.001 were also present.

Regions amplified from RNA transcripts were the TCR beta CDR3 regions. Using the HTBI primer set, a first-round RT-PCR was run on the TCR CDR3. TCRdb itself ran the multiplex PCR reads through MiXCR, one entry per CDR3 protein. The sample has approximately 620,000 distinct CDR3 sequences, roughly 14% seen once. Trimming left V 6 bases short and J 4 bases short, with 13 bases between. The V gene's germline CDR1 is SGHAT and CDR2 FQDESV (reference sequence). The CDR3 runs to 14 residues. The specimen sequenced was blood. The chain uses TRBV11-1 and TRBJ1-3; D is undetermined. This receptor was obtained from a woman under 40 with Graves' hyperthyroidism that later progressed to Graves' ophthalmopathy. The CDR3 region is CASSRAREGNTIYF. DNA of the CDR3: TGTGCCAGCAGTCGGGCCCGCGAAGGAAACACCATATATTTT.